The 13 T cell receptor beta chains listed next were all sequenced from one sample in a study of cytomegalovirus exposure and HLA in healthy donors. The primer mix had 60 Vbeta and 13 Jbeta primers. Repertoires were generated with immunoSEQ multiplex PCR, while TCRdb's copy carries only in-frame clones and drops some. The data show some 170,000 clones, more than 65% seen once. The sample comprised PBMCs. The source of these receptors is a female donor in good health and CMV-seronegative.

The V gene is TRBV25-1, the J gene TRBJ1-2; D is unclear. The V gene's germline CDR1 is MGHDK and CDR2 SYGVNS. V dropped 3 bases and J dropped 4 bases, with 12 bases sitting between them. The CDR3 has 14 residues. The CDR3 spells CASSDPFSGYGYTF. CDR3 coding DNA: TGTGCCAGCAGTGACCCATTTTCGGGCTATGGCTACACCTTC.

The chain combines TRBV19 with TRBJ1-4; D may be TRBD1 (6 bases). Trimming stripped 5 bases from V and 5 bases from J, with 12 bases between. This CDR3 contains 14 residues. CDR1 LNHDA and CDR2 SQIVND come from the germline V gene (reference sequence). CDR3 DNA sequence: TGTGCCAGTAGTCCCCGTAGGGGGAATGAAAAACTGTTTTTT. It specifies CASSPRRGNEKLFF.

J is TRBJ2-5 and V is TRBV5-4; 7 nucleotides match TRBD2. Germline values: CDR1 SGHNT, CDR2 YYREEE (reference sequence). Losses at the gene ends were 4 bases for V and 5 bases for J; bases not matched to a gene: 5. CDR3 size: 13 residues. The CDR3 loop is CASSVPSGETQYF. DNA for the CDR3: TGTGCCAGCAGCGTCCCTAGCGGCGAGACCCAGTACTTC.

The rearrangement links TRBV7-8 to TRBJ1-2, with 8 positions matching TRBD1. The V segment lost 1 base and the J segment 8 bases; nucleotides outside the gene matches: 6. Germline CDR1 reads SGHVS; CDR2 reads FQNEAQ. This CDR3 spans 14 amino acids. The CDR3 here is CASSLVLGQDGYTF. The CDR3 region has the DNA TGTGCCAGCAGCTTAGTTTTGGGACAGGACGGCTACACCTTC.

This clone has a handful of counts. This chain uses TRBV5-1 with TRBJ1-1, with D perhaps matching TRBD1 (6 bases). This CDR3 region has 14 residues. CDR1 and CDR2 (germline): SGHRS, YFSETQ. V was cut by 6 bases and J by 5 bases, with 17 bases left in between. CDR3 sequence (DNA): TGCGCCAGCATCTCAGATACAGGGAATACTGAAGCTTTCTTT. This translates into CASISDTGNTEAFF.

This chain joins TRBV5-1 and TRBJ2-2, with TRBD2 matching over 9 bases. The CDR3 consists of 15 residues. Looked up from germline, CDR1 is SGHRS and CDR2 is YFSETQ. Trimming removed 4 bases from V and 4 bases from J; junction bases left unmatched: 5. The CDR3, as DNA: TGCGCCAGCAGCACTCGAGCGGGGGGCACCGGGGAGCTGTTTTTT. Protein: CASSTRAGGTGELFF.

The genes are TRBV19 and TRBJ1-3; 7 bases agree with TRBD1. This CDR3 contains 17 residues. Germline CDR1 LNHDA, CDR2 SQIVND (reference sequence). The junction had 11 bases not matched to a gene; V was cut back by 6 bases and J by 0 bases. The CDR3 DNA is TGTGCCAGTAGCCCCCAAGGGGGCCTAAGCTCTGGAAACACCATATATTTT. Its protein is CASSPQGGLSSGNTIYF.

The rearrangement uses TRBV2 and TRBJ2-2; 7 bases map to TRBD2. From germline, CDR1 is SNHLY and CDR2 FYNNEI. The CDR3 is made up of 14 amino acids. Losses at the gene ends were 3 bases for V and 4 bases for J; bases not matched to a gene: 2. CDR3 nucleotide sequence: TGTGCCAGCAGTGAGGGAGGGGCCACCGGGGAGCTGTTTTTT. Translating gives CASSEGGATGELFF.

CDR3 amino acids: CASTATGASTDTQYF. The CDR3 region has the DNA TGTGCCAGCACGGCTACAGGGGCCAGCACAGATACGCAGTATTTT. This chain connects TRBV6-5 to TRBJ2-3; the match to TRBD1 covers 7 bases. The J segment lost 0 bases and the V segment lost 7 bases, leaving 7 bases of the junction unmatched. Per the germline V gene, CDR1 is MNHEY and CDR2 is SVGAGI. CDR3 length equals 15 residues.

The chain links TRBV9 to TRBJ2-7; 11 bases agree with TRBD2. The V and J ends lost 2 bases and 5 bases, in that order; junction bases with no gene match: 6. CDR3 length equals 15 residues. Germline values: CDR1 SGDLS, CDR2 YYNGEE. CDR3 loop: CASSVSGGALDEQYF. In nucleotides, the CDR3 is TGTGCCAGCAGCGTTAGCGGGGGGGCCCTGGACGAGCAGTACTTC.

The V and J genes are TRBV5-6 and TRBJ1-2; TRBD1 matches at 7 bases. The CDR3 totals 13 residues. CDR1 is SGHDT, CDR2 YYEEEE, per germline. Trimming at V came to 0 bases and at J to 5 bases, leaving 1 base not matched to a gene. CDR3 nucleotide sequence: TGTGCCAGCAGCTTGGACAGGGGTTATGGCTACACCTTC. Its protein is CASSLDRGYGYTF.

V usage is TRBV2 and J usage is TRBJ2-1; tentatively, D is TRBD2 (7 bases). Trimming stripped 6 bases from V and 12 bases from J, with 12 bases between. CDR3 size: 11 residues. Germline lookup yields CDR1 SNHLY and CDR2 FYNNEI. The CDR3 bases are TGTGCCAGCAGCGCCGGGGGGCGGCAGTTCTTC. Translating it yields CASSAGGRQFF.

The genes are TRBV9 and TRBJ2-1; D perhaps matches TRBD2 (7 bases). The CDR3 extends over 16 amino acids. V lost 0 bases and J lost 7, with 17 bases in between. Germline V gene lookup returns CDR1 SGDLS and CDR2 YYNGEE. CDR3 nucleotide sequence: TGTGCCAGCAGCGTAGACTGGGGGGCGGGGGAGAATGAGCAGTTCTTC. This gives the protein CASSVDWGAGENEQFF.